This TCR beta chain was sequenced in a study of blood T cell repertoires in COVID-19. On the study more broadly: Researchers got acute and convalescent COVID-19 samples from the United States, Italy and Spain. Sources were T cells, B-cell-depleted T cells, or PBMCs; the material itself was cDNA or gDNA.

V was pared by 2 bases and J by 4 bases, with 7 bases of the junction left unmatched. This CDR3 has 15 residues. Germline V CDR1 and CDR2: LGHDT, YNNKEL (reference sequence). Per the study methods: Estimated nucleated cell counts came from reference gene primer amplification. The repertoire was sequenced with immunoSEQ multiplex PCR; TCRdb's copy has only in-frame clones and lacks some. V, J and clone size reflect that table, while D and trimming were determined from the DNA. Of about 130,000 clones in the sample, approximately 84% were seen once. The gene calls are TRBV3-1 (or the pseudogene TRBV3-2) and TRBJ1-1; TRBD1 matches at 7 bases. The TCR originated in a woman of 80 years or more with acute or convalescent COVID-19. Sequenced sample: peripheral blood. For the CDR3, the DNA is TGTGCCAGCAGCCAAATCACAGGGGTAGTCACTGAAGCTTTCTTT. The encoded protein is CASSQITGVVTEAFF.